The T cell receptor beta chain under discussion was sequenced for a study of control samples from healthy donors and cancer patients. The data were produced by immunoSEQ multiplex PCR, yet TCRdb's version contains in-frame clones alone and is incomplete. The repertoire consists of about 130,000 clones, with roughly 89% occurring once and the leading ten covering approximately 7.5%. V was cut by 6 bases and J by 6 bases, with 20 bases left in between. Germline values: CDR1 KGHSH, CDR2 LQKENI. This CDR3 has 16 amino acids. The clonotype was recovered from a man aged 50 to 60 with head and neck cancer. The rearrangement uses TRBV18 and TRBJ2-2, with D perhaps TRBD1 or TRBD2 (6 bases each). Material: PBMCs. This CDR3 reads CASSPATGGFAGELFF. The CDR3 bases are TGTGCCAGCTCGCCCGCTACCGGGGGCTTCGCCGGGGAGCTGTTTTTT.